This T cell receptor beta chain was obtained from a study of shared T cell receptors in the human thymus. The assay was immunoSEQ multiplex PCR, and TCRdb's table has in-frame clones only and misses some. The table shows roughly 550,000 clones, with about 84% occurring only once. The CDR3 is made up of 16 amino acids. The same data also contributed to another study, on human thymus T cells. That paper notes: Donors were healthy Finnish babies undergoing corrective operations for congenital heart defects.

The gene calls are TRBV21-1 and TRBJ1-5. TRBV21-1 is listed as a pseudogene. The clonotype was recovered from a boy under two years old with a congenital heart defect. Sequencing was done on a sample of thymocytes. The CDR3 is CASSKGYWTSRGPQHF. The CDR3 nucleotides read TGTGCCAGCAGCAAAGGCTATTGGACCTCCCGGGGGCCCCAGCATTTT.